The following is a T cell receptor (beta chain) sequence with its context. Its antigen is as yet unknown. The data derive from a study of circulating and synovial CD4+ cells in juvenile arthritis. Overall study findings and caveats: These blood cells shared more CDR3 sequences with synovium than bulk blood. CPL versus bulk CD4 samples: T cell genome counts differed by at least an order of magnitude. Traditional Vbeta family usage analysis missed the pathogenic-like versus bulk difference.

TCRdb's table, derived via immunoSEQ multiplex PCR, lists solely in-frame clones and lacks some. Counted here are 30,000 or so clones, about 95% occurring once; the ten biggest clones make up about 0.61%. Unmatched junction bases numbered 5, after V lost 0 bases and J lost 0 bases. In germline, CDR1 is SQVTM, CDR2 ANQGSEA. The CDR3 runs to 16 residues. This TCR came from a human donor with juvenile idiopathic arthritis. The chain recombines TRBV29-1 with TRBJ2-1; the match to TRBD2 covers 7 bases. What was sequenced was CD4+ T cells from blood. The CDR3 protein is CSVEDGGSTSYNEQFF. The CDR3 bases are TGCAGCGTTGAAGATGGCGGGAGCACCTCCTACAATGAGCAGTTCTTC.